In this sample, the clone carrying this TCR beta chain turned up many times. What it binds is not known. This could be a read error, since a much larger clone is one nucleotide away. This specimen comes from a study of T cells in Graves' hyperthyroidism and ophthalmopathy. Each diagnosis was grounded in clinical symptoms, serum thyroxine and TRAb, thyroid ultrasound, and orbital computed tomography. Overall study results and limits: Progression to ophthalmopathy was predicted a median of 6.5 months early.

CDR3 size: 11 residues. Per germline, CDR1 ENHRY and CDR2 SYGVKD. Template material for amplifying TCR beta CDR3 regions consisted of RNA transcripts. First-round RT-PCR with HTBI primers amplified the TCR CDR3 region. Each CDR3 protein is one row after TCRdb ran MiXCR on the multiplex PCR reads. Here the sample spans 480,000 or so distinct CDR3 sequences, 40% to 55% being singletons. The chain recombines TRBV10-3 with TRBJ1-1; D gene uncertain. The material sequenced was peripheral blood or thyroid tissue (not recorded which). The sequence was collected from an adult woman with Graves' disease, either hyperthyroidism or ophthalmopathy (not recorded which). The CDR3 loop is CVTRGNTEAFF. CDR3 coding DNA: TGTGTCACCCGAGGGAACACTGAAGCTTTCTTT.